The clone carrying this TCR beta chain was counted only a few times. Its specificity is unknown. The same CDR3 also results from other DNA sequences found in this sample. Extracted from the samples, RNA was reverse transcribed into cDNA to serve as the sequencing template. Clones were read by immunoSEQ multiplex PCR, and TCRdb kept only the in-frame ones, dropping some. The sample records a few hundred thousand clones, 30% to 40% being singletons. The data are from a study of CD8+ T cells in alopecia areata. Study background: Treated patients were given 5 to 10 mg oral tofacitinib twice daily.

Whole-study findings and limits: Under tofacitinib, numerous expanded lesional clonotypes remained detectable in scalp and blood. It was lesional scalp, especially alopecia totalis/universalis, that showed higher clonality than normal scalp. Possibly because of HLA-related factors, TCR sharing was less clear across patients than in mice.

Trimming pared 3 bases from V and 2 bases from J, leaving 5 bases between. CDR3 length: 14 residues. Germline V gene data show CDR1 as SNHLY and CDR2 as FYNNEI. Documented treatment: oral pan-JAK inhibitor, 5-10 mg twice daily. This receptor was identified in a human donor with alopecia areata. The sample in question was CD4+ T cells sorted from blood, obtained at approximately week 30, from a patient treated with tofacitinib. This chain connects TRBV2 to TRBJ2-6; no firm D call. CDR3 bases: TGTGCCAGCAGTGAGGGCGCTGGGGCCAACGTCCTGACTTTC. This translates into CASSEGAGANVLTF.